Shown below are 32 T cell receptor beta chains from a single sample sequenced in a study of T-cell reconstitution after alpha-beta-depleted transplantation in children. A library of TCRbeta sequences, prepared with unique molecular identifiers, was generated. TCRdb processed the PCR reads anew with MiXCR; each CDR3 protein has one entry. The table includes about 440,000 distinct CDR3 sequences, around two fifths detected once. The source was PBMCs, collected before TCRalphabeta/CD19-depleted stem cell transplant. The receptors stem from a girl under 10 years old with aplastic anemia, due to receive a stem cell transplant.

This clonotype was detected many times. The chain has TRBV29-1 and TRBJ2-7; D is undetermined. Per the germline V gene, CDR1 is SQVTM and CDR2 is ANQGSEA. The CDR3 totals 11 residues. V gave up 3 bases and J gave up 3 bases, with 6 bases separating them. The CDR3 loop is CSVEDSYEQYF. CDR3 coding DNA: TGCAGCGTTGAGGATAGCTACGAGCAGTACTTC.

The chain carries TRBV12-3 or TRBV12-4 and TRBJ2-7; 8 bases line up with TRBD2. This CDR3 has 15 residues. V lost 6 bases and J lost 6; bases outside the gene matches: 13. CDR3 region: CASRHRELAGSEQYF. CDR3 nucleotide sequence: TGTGCCAGCAGACATCGGGAGCTAGCGGGCTCCGAGCAGTACTTC.

In its sample, this clonotype was seen a few times. The gene calls are TRBV7-9 and TRBJ1-6, with a weak D call TRBD1 (5 bases). This CDR3 is built from 16 residues. The germline V and J ends were trimmed by 1 base and 14 bases, with 21 bases remaining between them. Germline loops: CDR1 SEHNR, CDR2 FQNEAQ (reference sequence). The CDR3 sequence is CASSLDGRRGRGALHF. As DNA, the CDR3 is TGTGCCAGCAGCTTAGACGGCCGGAGGGGCAGAGGGGCCCTCCACTTT.

There are many counts of this clonotype. The gene calls are TRBV15 and TRBJ1-1; D is unresolved. The CDR3 is 17 residues long. Germline CDR1 is LNHNV and CDR2 is YYDKDF (reference sequence). V was clipped by 2 bases and J by 4 bases, with 20 bases between them. In DNA, the CDR3 is TGTGCCACCAGCAGATTTCACGCTAACACTGGGAGCACTGAAGCTTTCTTT. Translating it yields CATSRFHANTGSTEAFF.

This clonotype was observed a single time. The V call is TRBV29-1, the J call TRBJ1-1; TRBD1 aligns across 7 bases. Germline CDR1 is SQVTM and CDR2 is ANQGSEA. V lost 6 bases to trimming and J lost 7 bases; unmatched junction nucleotides: 8. The CDR3 covers 12 residues. The CDR3 DNA is TGCAGCGTCCTGGGGGGGACAGTTGAAGCTTTCTTT. This codes for CSVLGGTVEAFF.

The CDR3 here is CASSRPSDFYNEQFF. CDR3 coding DNA: TGTGCCAGCAGTAGGCCCTCGGACTTTTACAATGAGCAGTTCTTC. The rearrangement joins TRBV28 to TRBJ2-1; tentative D call: TRBD2 (5 bases). This CDR3 has 15 amino acids. The V gene's germline CDR1 is MDHEN and CDR2 SYDVKM. Trimming took 5 bases from V and 4 from J, leaving 15 bases between them.

The rearrangement uses TRBV7-9 and TRBJ2-1; D tentatively reads TRBD1 or TRBD2 (5 bases each). Germline V gene sequence: CDR1 SEHNR, CDR2 FQNEAQ (reference sequence). Trimming took 5 bases from V and 7 from J, leaving 15 bases between them. The CDR3 loop spans 14 amino acids. The CDR3 is CASSLTRGGNEQFF. CDR3 sequence (DNA): TGTGCCAGCAGCCTCACACGGGGCGGGAATGAGCAGTTCTTC.

This clonotype was observed a handful of times. The chain couples TRBV19 to TRBJ2-3; D is unclear. The CDR3 length is 13 residues. From germline, CDR1 is LNHDA and CDR2 SQIVND (reference sequence). Trimming shortened V by 6 bases and J by 2 bases, and 9 bases separated the two germline ends. The CDR3 coding sequence is TGTGCCAGTAGCAGGAGTACCACAGATACGCAGTATTTT. This sequence encodes CASSRSTTDTQYF.

This clonotype was seen a few times. The chain has TRBV5-4 and TRBJ2-2, with D perhaps TRBD2 (6 bases). V gave up 0 bases and J gave up 4 bases, with 7 bases separating them. Germline V CDR1 and CDR2: SGHNT, YYREEE (reference sequence). The CDR3 extends over 14 amino acids. The CDR3 loop is CASSLEGLTGELFF. The CDR3 nucleotides are TGTGCCAGCAGCTTGGAGGGACTCACCGGGGAGCTGTTTTTT.

This sequence joins TRBV28 and TRBJ2-7, with D tentatively TRBD1 (5 bases). The CDR3 has 13 amino acids. Germline V CDR1 and CDR2: MDHEN, SYDVKM. Deletions cut 6 bases from V and 5 bases from J, with 14 bases between. The chain's CDR3 is CASSSRQWDEQYF. CDR3 sequence (DNA): TGTGCCAGCAGCTCTAGACAGTGGGACGAGCAGTACTTC.

This clonotype came up many times. The rearrangement uses TRBV7-9 and TRBJ2-7, with D tentatively TRBD2 (6 bases). V shed 5 bases and J shed 2 bases, with 16 bases lying between them. The CDR3 has 15 amino acids. The germline gives CDR1 SEHNR, CDR2 FQNEAQ (reference sequence). CDR3 DNA: TGTGCCAGCAGCCCCCGGAGGGTTGGGGCCTACGAGCAGTACTTC. It specifies CASSPRRVGAYEQYF. The full variable domain, with the rest looked up from reference TRBV7-9 and TRBJ2-7, is DTGVSQNPRHKITKRGQNVTFRCDPISEHNRLYWYRQTLGQGPEFLTYFQNEAQLEKSRLLSDRFSAERPKGSFSTLEIQRTEQGDSAMYLCASSPRRVGAYEQYFGPGTRLTVT.

V usage is TRBV4-1 and J usage is TRBJ2-1; 7 positions agree with TRBD2. With 1 base clipped from V and 10 bases from J, the junction kept 10 bases outside the gene matches. Germline CDR1 and CDR2: MGHRA and YSYEKL. The CDR3 covers 15 residues. CDR3 sequence: CASSQAPWGEGEQFF. As DNA, the CDR3 is TGCGCCAGCAGCCAAGCCCCCTGGGGGGAGGGGGAGCAGTTCTTC.

The genes are TRBV7-9 and TRBJ2-1; D perhaps matches TRBD1 (5 bases). Germline CDR1 reads SEHNR; CDR2 reads FQNEAQ (reference sequence). The CDR3 runs to 15 residues. V was shortened by 6 bases and J by 5 bases, with 17 bases between the two germline ends. The DNA of the CDR3 is TGTGCCAGCAGGGATCTAGGGGATATACACAATGAGCAGTTCTTC. It encodes CASRDLGDIHNEQFF.

The chain employs TRBV6-5 and TRBJ2-7; D possibly corresponds to TRBD2 (5 bases). The germline V gene encodes CDR1 MNHEY and CDR2 SVGAGI. The CDR3 covers 13 residues. V was cut by 4 bases and J by 3 bases, with 10 bases left in between. The CDR3 region has the DNA TGTGCCAGCAGTTCCACCCGGGGCTACGAGCAGTACTTC. This sequence encodes CASSSTRGYEQYF.

This chain joins TRBV4-1 and TRBJ2-4; a possible D gene is TRBD2 (7 bases). The germline V gene has CDR1 MGHRA and CDR2 YSYEKL. The V and J ends lost 4 bases and 0 bases respectively, with 13 bases between them. There are 16 residues in the CDR3. CDR3 bases: TGCGCCAGCAGCCCGGCGGGGGCCTCAGCCAAAAACATTCAGTACTTC. It is translated as CASSPAGASAKNIQYF.

This chain connects TRBV29-1 to TRBJ2-5, with D tentatively TRBD1 (6 bases). This CDR3 is built from 13 residues. CDR1 and CDR2 from the germline V gene are SQVTM and ANQGSEA. Trimming stripped 4 bases from V and 5 bases from J, with 14 bases between. The CDR3 DNA sequence: TGCAGCGTTGTGGCCAGCCAGGGGGAGACCCAGTACTTC. Its translation: CSVVASQGETQYF.

CDR3 in amino acids: CSAITSGTSGLGEETQYF. CDR3 coding DNA: TGCAGTGCTATCACTTCGGGGACTAGCGGGCTGGGAGAAGAGACCCAGTACTTC. This sequence joins TRBV20-1 and TRBJ2-5; 12 positions agree with TRBD2. This CDR3 is 18 amino acids long. Germline assignment: CDR1 DFQATT and CDR2 SNEGSKA (reference sequence). With 4 bases clipped from V and 3 bases from J, the junction kept 15 bases outside the gene matches.

This clonotype was observed at least ten times. J is TRBJ2-2 and V is TRBV6-2 or TRBV6-3; D gene ambiguous. The CDR3 spans 15 residues. Deletions cut 2 bases from V and 2 bases from J, with 9 bases between. The germline gives CDR1 MNHEY, CDR2 SVGEGT. CDR3: CASSYGAANTGELFF. The CDR3 nucleotides are TGTGCCAGCAGTTACGGAGCAGCTAACACCGGGGAGCTGTTTTTT.

This clonotype has more than one count but fewer than ten. The V gene is TRBV2, the J gene TRBJ1-2; D remains ambiguous. This CDR3 is built from 11 residues. V shed 7 bases and J shed 1 base, with 4 bases lying between them. Germline values: CDR1 SNHLY, CDR2 FYNNEI. The CDR3 spells CASTINYGYTF. CDR3 DNA sequence: TGTGCCAGCACCATTAACTATGGCTACACCTTC.

The V call is TRBV6-1, the J call TRBJ2-1, with 9 bases lining up with TRBD2. CDR3 length: 17 residues. CDR1 is MNHNS, CDR2 SASEGT, per germline. The ends lost 2 bases at V and 5 bases at J; junction bases unmatched: 10. CDR3 nucleotides: TGTGCCAGCAGTGAAAGGAGTAGCGGGAGTATCCACAATGAGCAGTTCTTC. As protein: CASSERSSGSIHNEQFF.

The chain links TRBV20-1 to TRBJ1-5, with 7 bases aligning to TRBD1. Losses at the gene ends were 0 bases for V and 4 bases for J; bases not matched to a gene: 6. The CDR3 is 15 amino acids. Germline CDR1 reads DFQATT; CDR2 reads SNEGSKA (reference sequence). The CDR3 DNA reads as TGCAGTGCTAGAGATCCAGGGGGAACAAATCAGCCCCAGCATTTT. This translates into CSARDPGGTNQPQHF.

This clonotype showed up many times. The genes are TRBV20-1 and TRBJ2-7; D not resolved. Deletions cut 7 bases from V and 2 bases from J, with 6 bases between. Germline-derived CDR1 and CDR2 are DFQATT and SNEGSKA (reference sequence). The CDR3 runs 10 residues. The CDR3 DNA reads as TGCAGTGTGGCGGCCTACGAGCAGTACTTC. It yields the protein CSVAAYEQYF.

The V and J genes are TRBV20-1 and TRBJ2-3; D is undetermined. The CDR3 is 14 residues long. Trimming shortened V by 6 bases and J by 3 bases, and 16 bases separated the two germline ends. Germline V gives CDR1 DFQATT, CDR2 SNEGSKA (reference sequence). The CDR3 nucleotides are TGCAGTGCGACGGGCCTTGCGTGGACAGATACGCAGTATTTT. This translates into CSATGLAWTDTQYF.

This clonotype came up many times. The genes are TRBV12-3 or TRBV12-4 and TRBJ2-2; no clear D gene. This CDR3 region has 14 residues. V was trimmed by 5 bases and J by 0 bases, leaving 7 bases between them. The CDR3 coding sequence is TGTGCCAGCAGTCCGGGTTCGAACACCGGGGAGCTGTTTTTT. This gives the protein CASSPGSNTGELFF.

The chain joins TRBV7-6 to TRBJ2-3; no definite D call. The CDR3 loop spans 15 amino acids. Trimming took off 5 bases at V and 4 bases at J, with 16 bases between the two ends. Per germline, CDR1 SGHVS and CDR2 FNYEAQ. CDR3: CASSRKTGGPDTQYF. In nucleotides, the CDR3 is TGTGCCAGCAGCCGCAAGACGGGTGGGCCAGATACGCAGTATTTT.

The genes are TRBV20-1 and TRBJ2-7, with TRBD2 identical over 10 bases. Germline V CDR1 and CDR2: DFQATT, SNEGSKA (reference sequence). The CDR3 covers 14 residues. The junction had 8 bases not matched to a gene; V was cut back by 6 bases and J by 3 bases. The CDR3, as DNA: TGCAGTGCCCAGCAGCGGGAGGGGATCTACGAGCAGTACTTC. This codes for CSAQQREGIYEQYF.

This sequence joins TRBV15 and TRBJ2-7; 7 positions match TRBD1. Per germline, CDR1 LNHNV and CDR2 YYDKDF (reference sequence). The J segment lost 3 bases and the V segment lost 2 bases, leaving 10 bases of the junction unmatched. This CDR3 has 16 amino acids. CDR3 amino acids: CATSRKGATRGYEQYF. The CDR3 coding sequence is TGTGCCACCAGCAGAAAGGGGGCCACGAGAGGCTACGAGCAGTACTTC.

V gene TRBV4-3 combines with J gene TRBJ2-1; D remains ambiguous. Germline V gene lookup returns CDR1 LGHNA and CDR2 YSLEER. The CDR3 is 15 residues long. The V end lost 4 bases, the J end lost 4 bases, and 14 bases lay between the germline ends. This chain's CDR3 is CASSLGQRVYNEQFF. The CDR3 nucleotides read TGCGCCAGCAGCCTCGGGCAGCGAGTATACAATGAGCAGTTCTTC.

This clonotype occurred a few times. The chain employs TRBV20-1 and TRBJ1-5; 7 nucleotides line up with TRBD1. Germline CDR1 and CDR2: DFQATT and SNEGSKA (reference sequence). The CDR3 loop spans 12 amino acids. The trim removed 6 bases at V and 6 bases at J, leaving 5 bases unmatched. CDR3 amino acids: CSARGSGQPQHF. CDR3 sequence (DNA): TGCAGTGCCAGGGGGTCGGGTCAGCCCCAGCATTTT.

This clonotype has ten or more counts. The chain couples TRBV29-1 to TRBJ2-1; 11 positions agree with TRBD2. The CDR3 runs to 14 residues. V lost 4 bases to trimming and J lost 6 bases; unmatched junction nucleotides: 5. CDR1 SQVTM and CDR2 ANQGSEA come from the germline V gene. In nucleotides, the CDR3 is TGCAGCGTTGTGCTAGCGGGAGGTGTCAATGAGCAGTTCTTC. This sequence encodes CSVVLAGGVNEQFF.

This clonotype was recorded many times. The rearrangement uses TRBV7-2 and TRBJ1-4; D gene ambiguous. Germline V gene lookup returns CDR1 SGHTA and CDR2 FQGNSA. Trimming pared 2 bases from V and 8 bases from J, leaving 6 bases between. This CDR3 contains 12 residues. The DNA of the CDR3 is TGTGCCAGCAGCTTATACGGGGAAAAACTGTTTTTT. This sequence encodes CASSLYGEKLFF.

The chain links TRBV4-2 to TRBJ2-7; perhaps TRBD2 as D (6 bases). The germline gives CDR1 LGHNA, CDR2 YNFKEQ. V was clipped by 0 bases and J by 4 bases, with 10 bases between them. The CDR3 consists of 14 residues. CDR3 DNA sequence: TGTGCCAGCAGCCAAGAACCGAGCGGGTACGAGCAGTACTTC. This translates into CASSQEPSGYEQYF.